Each of the 16 T cell receptor beta chains below was sequenced from the same sample in a study of vaccination effects on CD4 cells after COVID-19. Method: immunoSEQ multiplex PCR; TCRdb's copy keeps in-frame clones and lacks some. This repertoire shows some 68,000 clones, 80% found once; its top ten account for more than 9%. Antigen-specific CD4+ T cells were expanded with viral peptide pools in the ViraFEST assay before sequencing. When around nine days of culture had elapsed, CD4+ T cells were isolated. Vaccinees lacked prior SARS-CoV-2 infection and tested negative for nucleocapsid antibodies. Antigen specificity for these receptors is unknown. The specimen was CD4+ T cells from PBMCs cultured with SARS-CoV-2 spike peptides, collected before COVID-19 vaccination. These receptor sequences come from a human donor who received a COVID-19 vaccine.

The genes are TRBV9 and TRBJ1-2; TRBD1 matches 9 bases. Unmatched junction bases numbered 15, after V lost 4 bases and J lost 8 bases. The CDR3 spans 16 residues. Germline lookup yields CDR1 SGDLS and CDR2 YYNGEE. DNA of the CDR3: TGTGCCAGCAGCCGTTATCCTGGGACAGGGCAACACGGCTACACCTTC. This translates into CASSRYPGTGQHGYTF.

This chain uses TRBV2 with TRBJ1-2; D perhaps matches TRBD1 (6 bases). The CDR3 is made up of 18 amino acids. The germline V gene encodes CDR1 SNHLY and CDR2 FYNNEI. The V gene lost 8 bases and the J gene lost 4 bases, with 29 bases spanning the gap. CDR3 sequence: CASRSFRDINIGSYGYTF. As DNA, the CDR3 is TGTGCCAGCCGATCCTTTCGGGACATTAACATAGGGTCCTATGGCTACACCTTC. Filled out from reference TRBV2 and TRBJ1-2, the complete variable domain reads EPEVTQTPSHQVTQMGQEVILRCVPISNHLYFYWYRQILGQKVEFLVSFYNNEISEKSEIFDDQFSVERPDGSNFTLKIRSTKLEDSAMYFCASRSFRDINIGSYGYTFGSGTRLTVV.

The CDR3 DNA sequence: TGTGCCAGCAGACCACTCGGGGGGCTGTCCTACAATGAGCAGTTCTTC. Amino acids: CASRPLGGLSYNEQFF. The genes are TRBV27 and TRBJ2-1, with D possibly being TRBD2 (7 bases). There are 16 residues in the CDR3. CDR1 MNHEY and CDR2 SMNVEV come from the germline V gene (reference sequence). Trimming shortened V by 6 bases and J by 1 base, and 16 bases separated the two germline ends.

The chain uses TRBV9 and TRBJ2-3, with 9 bases aligning to TRBD1. The CDR3 is made up of 15 amino acids. V dropped 1 base and J dropped 3; count of bases not matched to a gene: 3. Germline CDR1 is SGDLS and CDR2 is YYNGEE. The chain's CDR3 is CASSVYGQGTDTQYF. The CDR3 DNA reads as TGTGCCAGCAGCGTATATGGACAGGGGACAGATACGCAGTATTTT.

V usage is TRBV5-1 and J usage is TRBJ2-7; maybe TRBD2 (5 bases). Germline lookup yields CDR1 SGHRS and CDR2 YFSETQ. CDR3 length: 13 residues. V gave up 1 base and J gave up 5 bases, with 10 bases separating them. CDR3 loop: CASSLRGFDEQYV. In DNA, the CDR3 is TGCGCCAGCAGCTTGCGGGGTTTTGACGAGCAGTACGTC.

V usage is TRBV10-3 and J usage is TRBJ1-1, with D hard to call. CDR1 ENHRY and CDR2 SYGVKD come from the germline V gene. Trimming cost V 2 bases and J 3 bases, with 7 bases left between them. The CDR3 length is 13 residues. The CDR3 bases are TGTGCCATCAGTGAGGTCCGCGACACTGAAGCTTTCTTT. Its protein product is CAISEVRDTEAFF.

This clone has only a few counts. The rearrangement uses TRBV30 and TRBJ1-1; the D is unclear. Trimming took 4 bases from V and 4 from J, leaving 10 bases between them. The CDR3 is 12 amino acids. Per germline, CDR1 GTSNPN and CDR2 SVGIG (reference sequence). The CDR3 loop reads CAWNNRATEAFF. The CDR3, as DNA: TGTGCCTGGAATAATCGGGCCACTGAAGCTTTCTTT. The entire variable domain, with the rest obtained from reference TRBV30 and TRBJ1-1, is as follows: SQTIHQWPATLVQPVGSPLSLECTVEGTSNPNLYWYRQAAGRGLQLLFYSVGIGQISSEVPQNLSASRPQDRQFILSSKKLLLSDSGFYLCAWNNRATEAFFGQGTRLTVV.

The chain employs TRBV10-3 and TRBJ2-7; 13 bases line up with TRBD2. CDR1 and CDR2 (germline): ENHRY, SYGVKD. CDR3 length: 14 amino acids. The trim removed 10 bases at V and 6 bases at J, leaving 9 bases unmatched. The CDR3 DNA reads as TGTGCCAGCGCGACTAGCGGGGGGCCTCTCGAGCAGTACGTC. It codes for CASATSGGPLEQYV.

The rearrangement links TRBV7-8 to TRBJ1-5; D is unclear. The germline gives CDR1 SGHVS, CDR2 FQNEAQ. The CDR3 covers 15 residues. V lost 3 bases to trimming and J lost 2 bases, with 11 bases between them. The CDR3 DNA reads as TGTGCCAGCAGCTTTTACACGGAGGGCAATCAGCCCCAGCATTTT. Amino acids: CASSFYTEGNQPQHF.

This rearrangement joins TRBV24-1 to TRBJ2-1, with TRBD1 as a possible D gene (5 bases). CDR3 length: 10 residues. The V gene's germline CDR1 is KGHDR and CDR2 SFDVKD. Deletions cut 9 bases from V and 8 bases from J, with 7 bases between. The CDR3 sequence is CATGADEQFF. The CDR3, as DNA: TGTGCCACCGGGGCGGATGAGCAGTTCTTC.

The V and J genes are TRBV28 and TRBJ1-1, with a possible D match to TRBD1 (5 bases). Per the germline V gene, CDR1 is MDHEN and CDR2 is SYDVKM. This CDR3 comprises 12 residues. Trimming stripped 6 bases from V and 1 base from J, with 6 bases between. CDR3 in amino acids: CASRDTNTEAFF. For the CDR3, the DNA is TGTGCCAGCAGGGACACGAACACTGAAGCTTTCTTT.

V usage is TRBV24-1 and J usage is TRBJ2-3, with D possibly being TRBD1 (5 bases). Per germline, CDR1 KGHDR and CDR2 SFDVKD. V was clipped by 4 bases and J by 4 bases, with 17 bases between them. CDR3 length: 16 residues. The CDR3 is CATSDQDTGAPDTQYF. The CDR3 DNA reads TGTGCCACCAGTGACCAAGACACAGGCGCCCCAGATACGCAGTATTTT.

This sequence joins TRBV27 and TRBJ2-1; D may be TRBD2 (6 bases). The germline gives CDR1 MNHEY, CDR2 SMNVEV (reference sequence). Trimming stripped 4 bases from V and 12 bases from J, with 16 bases between. The CDR3 has 13 residues. The CDR3 DNA is TGTGCCAGCAGTTGGAAGACCGGGACTTCGCAGTTCTTC. Amino acids: CASSWKTGTSQFF.

Notes on this clone: The same CDR3 also results from other DNA sequences found in this sample. This chain links TRBV18 with TRBJ2-4; either TRBD1 or TRBD2 may supply D (5 bases each). V dropped 6 bases and J dropped 8 bases, with 14 bases sitting between them. Germline V gene data show CDR1 as KGHSH and CDR2 as LQKENI. The CDR3 totals 13 residues. CDR3 bases: TGTGCCAGCTCGCCGACCCGGGGCGACATTCAGTACTTC. It is translated as CASSPTRGDIQYF. The full variable domain, in which reference TRBV18 and TRBJ2-4 provide the parts outside the CDR3, is NAGVMQNPRHLVRRRGQEARLRCSPMKGHSHVYWYRQLPEEGLKFMVYLQKENIIDESGMPKERFSAEFPKEGPSILRIQQVVRGDSAAYFCASSPTRGDIQYFGAGTRLSVL.

This clone has just one count. The genes are TRBV9 and TRBJ1-5; TRBD1 matches 10 bases. Per germline, CDR1 SGDLS and CDR2 YYNGEE. The V and J ends lost 3 bases and 7 bases, in that order; junction bases with no gene match: 7. This CDR3 is built from 15 residues. This chain's CDR3 is CASSAGTGERQPQHF. CDR3 coding DNA: TGTGCCAGCAGCGCCGGGACAGGGGAAAGACAGCCCCAGCATTTT.

The gene calls are TRBV6-5 and TRBJ1-1; 7 nucleotides agree with TRBD1. V shed 8 bases, J shed 4 bases, and the junction held 10 bases outside the gene matches. Per the germline V gene, CDR1 is MNHEY and CDR2 is SVGAGI. The CDR3 extends over 14 amino acids. The CDR3 DNA reads as TGTGCCAGCGGACCGAGGGCAGGGGGCACTGAAGCTTTCTTT. It translates to CASGPRAGGTEAFF.